This is a list of T cell receptor beta chains from one sample in a study of metastatic and nonmetastatic thyroid tumors. TCRdb reassembled clones from the PCR reads with MiXCR. The sample lists roughly 40,000 clones, roughly 12% seen once, with 8.5% to 10% in the top ten. Sequencing was done on a sample of blood. The source is a male donor with papillary thyroid cancer or a benign thyroid nodule (not recorded which). Some clones in this sample may be carry-over from other donors' samples. Each CDR3 is given with its conserved first and last residue. A D gene is named only where the DNA matches it firmly. Rows may omit the clone size; those that give it use once, few, many or a size class.

J gene | V gene | D gene | clone size | CDR3 protein | CDR3 DNA
TRBJ2-7 | TRBV20-1 | . | . | CSARGGLGREEQYF | TGCAGTGCTAGAGGGGGATTGGGAAGGGAAGAGCAGTACTTC
TRBJ2-7 | TRBV6-2/TRBV6-3 | TRBD1 | few | CASRTGVISYEQYF | TGTGCCAGCAGGACAGGGGTAATCTCCTACGAGCAGTACTTC
TRBJ2-7 | TRBV11-1 | TRBD2 | many | CASSPAGGPNTYEQYF | TGTGCCAGCAGCCCTGCGGGAGGCCCAAATACCTACGAGCAGTACTTC
TRBJ1-3 | TRBV6-2/TRBV6-3 | . | . | CASSPALRVRGRSGNTIYF | TGTGCCAGCAGTCCCGCCCTCAGGGTACGGGGTCGCTCTGGAAACACCATATATTTT
TRBJ1-2 | TRBV20-1 | . | many | CSASRTDVGGYTF | TGCAGTGCTTCTCGGACGGATGTTGGTGGCTACACCTTC
TRBJ2-7 | TRBV10-3 | . | . | CAISEWDYEQYF | TGTGCCATCAGTGAGTGGGACTACGAGCAGTACTTC
TRBJ1-2 | TRBV7-2 | TRBD1 | many | CASSQGQGVLSGYTF | TGTGCCAGCAGCCAGGGACAGGGTGTTTTGAGTGGCTACACCTTC
TRBJ2-7 | TRBV6-1 | TRBD2 | medium-sized | CASRSSGRGLEQYF | TGTGCCAGCAGATCGAGCGGGAGAGGTCTCGAGCAGTACTTC
TRBJ2-7 | TRBV24-1 | TRBD1 | many | CATSDLTWRQGASYEQYF | TGTGCCACCAGTGATTTGACTTGGAGACAGGGGGCTTCCTACGAGCAGTACTTC
TRBJ2-1 | TRBV9 | . | . | CASTKGGAGEQFF | TGTGCCAGCACCAAGGGGGGGGCAGGAGAGCAGTTCTTC
TRBJ2-1 | TRBV20-1 | TRBD2 | many | CSANPGLAGLSSYNEQFF | TGCAGTGCCAATCCGGGACTAGCGGGGCTGAGCTCCTACAATGAGCAGTTCTTC
TRBJ2-7 | TRBV27 | . | . | CAGSPHNSYEQYF | TGTGCCGGCAGTCCCCATAACAGTTACGAGCAGTACTTC
TRBJ2-5 | TRBV10-1 | . | many | CASSAHESQETQYF | TGCGCCAGCAGTGCTCACGAGAGCCAAGAGACCCAGTACTTC
TRBJ2-5 | TRBV27 | TRBD2 | many | CASSLLGRGETQYF | TGTGCCAGCAGTTTATTAGGGAGGGGAGAGACCCAGTACTTC
TRBJ1-3 | TRBV6-1 | TRBD1 | few | CASRRGTGSGNTIYF | TGTGCCAGCAGGCGAGGGACAGGCTCTGGAAACACCATATATTTT
TRBJ2-1 | TRBV14 | . | many | CASSQDWVGGRTHNEQFF | TGTGCCAGCAGCCAAGATTGGGTCGGGGGGCGGACTCACAATGAGCAGTTCTTC
TRBJ2-1 | TRBV19 | TRBD2 | many | CATTQTSGRVYNEQFF | TGTGCCACCACACAGACTAGCGGGAGAGTATACAATGAGCAGTTCTTC
TRBJ2-7 | TRBV28 | . | medium-sized | CASSSGWGLYEQYF | TGTGCCAGCAGTTCAGGGTGGGGTTTGTACGAGCAGTACTTC
TRBJ2-1 | TRBV12-1 | . | . | CASSRGGFSNDEQFF | TGTGCCAGCAGCCGGGGGGGGTTCAGCAATGATGAGCAGTTCTTC
TRBJ2-1 | TRBV19 | TRBD2 | . | CASSVTVTSGLYNDQFF | TGTGCCAGTAGTGTCACCGTGACTAGCGGGTTGTACAATGATCAGTTCTTC
TRBJ2-1 | TRBV9 | . | many | CASSASSYNEQFF | TGTGCCAGCAGCGCGAGCTCCTACAATGAGCAGTTCTTC
TRBJ1-1 | TRBV11-3 | TRBD1 | many | CASSSGQANTEAFF | TGTGCCAGCAGCTCCGGACAGGCGAACACTGAAGCTTTCTTT
TRBJ2-1 | TRBV20-1 | TRBD1 | many | CSTNGGQVGAEQFF | TGCAGTACCAACGGGGGACAGGTGGGTGCTGAGCAGTTCTTC
TRBJ2-5 | TRBV6-2/TRBV6-3 | . | many | CASSARTGGRQETQYF | TGTGCCAGCAGTGCGCGGACTGGGGGCCGACAAGAGACCCAGTACTTC
TRBJ1-2 | TRBV28 | . | . | CAIHLREGGVGYTF | TGTGCCATCCATCTCAGGGAAGGGGGTGTCGGCTACACCTTC
TRBJ1-5 | TRBV20-1 | . | many | CSAFDRLNQPQHF | TGCAGTGCTTTCGACAGGCTCAATCAGCCCCAGCATTTT
TRBJ2-7 | TRBV30 | TRBD1 | many | CAWLGQGFYEQYF | TGTGCCTGGCTGGGACAGGGGTTCTACGAGCAGTACTTC
TRBJ2-5 | TRBV5-5 | . | many | CASSFGFQGGQETQYF | TGTGCCAGCAGCTTTGGATTTCAGGGGGGCCAAGAGACCCAGTACTTC
TRBJ2-1 | TRBV28 | TRBD2 | many | CASSSRLAFPYNEQFF | TGTGCCAGCAGTTCGCGACTAGCCTTCCCCTACAATGAGCAGTTCTTC
TRBJ2-5 | TRBV6-5 | . | few | CASSFLRPLGETKYF | TGTGCCAGCAGTTTCCTGAGACCCCTGGGAGAGACCAAGTACTTC
TRBJ2-7 | TRBV15 | . | many | CATSRDTGLGYEQYF | TGTGCCACCAGCAGAGATACAGGGTTGGGCTACGAGCAGTACTTC
TRBJ2-3 | TRBV24-1 | . | many | CATSDLGVGGTDTQYF | TGTGCCACCAGTGATTTGGGGGTAGGAGGCACAGATACGCAGTATTTT
TRBJ2-1 | TRBV14 | . | many | CASSQDRGWNEQFF | TGTGCCAGCAGCCAAGATAGGGGATGGAATGAGCAGTTCTTC
TRBJ2-7 | TRBV7-2 | TRBD1 | many | CASSRNRGSYEQYF | TGTGCCAGCAGCCGGAACAGGGGTAGTTACGAGCAGTACTTC
TRBJ2-3 | TRBV11-2 | . | many | CASSPSGPGTQYF | TGTGCCAGCAGCCCGAGTGGGCCAGGCACGCAGTATTTT
TRBJ2-7 | TRBV30 | TRBD1 | many | CAWSLGQGINEQYF | TGTGCCTGGAGTTTGGGACAGGGGATCAACGAGCAGTACTTC
TRBJ2-6 | TRBV6-1 | . | many | CASSGPKEASGANVLTF | TGTGCCAGCAGTGGACCCAAGGAAGCCTCTGGGGCCAACGTCCTGACTTTC
TRBJ2-1 | TRBV6-5 | . | many | CASSTSPPGFSYNEQFF | TGTGCCAGCAGTACCAGCCCCCCGGGGTTCTCCTACAATGAGCAGTTCTTC
TRBJ2-7 | TRBV30 | . | many | CAWKGNRASYEQYF | TGTGCCTGGAAGGGAAACAGAGCCTCCTACGAGCAGTACTTC
TRBJ1-5 | TRBV6-1 | . | few | CASSPAHGDYSNQPQHF | TGTGCCAGCAGTCCCGCCCACGGGGACTATAGCAATCAGCCCCAGCATTTT
TRBJ2-5 | TRBV27 | TRBD2 | many | CASRLAGGQETQYF | TGTGCCAGCAGGCTAGCGGGAGGGCAAGAGACCCAGTACTTC
TRBJ1-3 | TRBV7-2 | . | many | CASSLARGSGNTIYF | TGTGCCAGCAGCCTGGCGAGGGGGTCTGGAAACACCATATATTTT
TRBJ1-2 | TRBV20-1 | . | many | CSASPSRGYTF | TGCAGTGCCAGTCCCTCACGAGGCTACACCTTC
TRBJ1-2 | TRBV7-6 | . | many | CASSLGPNYGYTF | TGTGCCAGCAGCTTGGGACCTAACTATGGCTACACCTTC
TRBJ2-4 | TRBV6-2/TRBV6-3 | . | few | CASSPTWSKNIQYF | TGTGCCAGCAGTCCCACATGGTCCAAAAACATTCAGTACTTC
TRBJ2-7 | TRBV6-1 | TRBD1 | medium-sized | CASGTGGGEQYF | TGTGCCAGCGGGACAGGGGGCGGCGAGCAGTACTTC